Each of the 24 T cell receptor beta chains below was sequenced from the same sample in a study of cytomegalovirus exposure and HLA in healthy donors. The PCR employed 60 Vbeta primers together with 13 Jbeta primers. The assay was immunoSEQ multiplex PCR, and TCRdb's table has in-frame clones only and misses some. In the table there are about 110,000 clones, around 74% of which are singletons. The sequencing input was PBMCs. The receptors here all came from a man aged 35-49 years in good health and CMV-seronegative.

The sample holds a few counts of this clone. The CDR3 loop is CASSATSGGYNEQFF. The CDR3 bases are TGTGCCAGCAGCGCTACTAGCGGGGGCTACAATGAGCAGTTCTTC. This chain links TRBV11-3 with TRBJ2-1; 11 bases map to TRBD2. The germline gives CDR1 SGHNT, CDR2 YENEEA. Trimming took 5 bases from V and 3 from J; bases not matched to a gene: 3. The CDR3 totals 15 residues. Together with reference TRBV11-3 and TRBJ2-1, the CDR3 gives the full variable domain: EAGVVQSPRYKIIEKKQPVAFWCNPISGHNTLYWYLQNLGQGPELLIRYENEEAVDDSQLPKDRFSAERLKGVDSTLKIQPAELGDSAVYLCASSATSGGYNEQFFGPGTRLTVL.

V is TRBV9 and J is TRBJ2-7; TRBD1 agrees at 7 bases. The V gene's germline CDR1 is SGDLS and CDR2 YYNGEE. Trimming cost V 2 bases and J 3 bases; bases outside gene matches: 5. This CDR3 region has 14 residues. The CDR3 DNA is TGTGCCAGCAGCGTCCGGGACAGTCTCTACGAGCAGTACTTC. Its protein product is CASSVRDSLYEQYF.

V and J are TRBV5-4 and TRBJ2-7; TRBD1 aligns across 8 bases. The CDR3 extends over 16 amino acids. V was clipped by 0 bases and J by 2 bases; unmatched bases: 7. Looked up from germline, CDR1 is SGHNT and CDR2 is YYREEE (reference sequence). The CDR3 reads CASSLGGTGGAYEQYF. The CDR3, as DNA: TGTGCCAGCAGCTTGGGAGGGACAGGTGGAGCCTACGAGCAGTACTTC.

Comments on this clone: The sample holds other DNA sequences that translate to the same CDR3. The J gene is TRBJ1-3, the V gene TRBV18; 9 bases are a match to TRBD1. The germline V gene encodes CDR1 KGHSH and CDR2 LQKENI. The CDR3 runs to 15 residues. The ends lost 3 bases at V and 1 base at J; junction bases unmatched: 1. The CDR3 region is CASSPGQGSGNTIYF. The CDR3 DNA is TGTGCCAGCTCACCGGGACAGGGATCTGGAAACACCATATATTTT.

The chain has TRBV28 and TRBJ1-1; D is undetermined. The V end lost 2 bases, the J end lost 12 bases, and 13 bases lay between the germline ends. CDR1 and CDR2 from the germline V gene are MDHEN and SYDVKM. The CDR3 is 12 amino acids. In DNA, the CDR3 is TGTGCCAGCAGTTTAGTGTGGGGAGGAACTTTCTTT. It specifies CASSLVWGGTFF. The full variable domain, in which reference TRBV28 and TRBJ1-1 provide the parts outside the CDR3, is DVKVTQSSRYLVKRTGEKVFLECVQDMDHENMFWYRQDPGLGLRLIYFSYDVKMKEKGDIPEGYSVSREKKERFSLILESASTNQTSMYLCASSLVWGGTFFGQGTRLTVV.

The rearrangement uses TRBV30 and TRBJ1-2; D is unclear. V was clipped by 2 bases and J by 4 bases, with 29 bases between them. The germline CDR1 and CDR2 sequences are GTSNPN and SVGIG (reference sequence). This CDR3 has 19 residues. The CDR3 loop is CAWSPISFREALVGYGYTF. Written as DNA, the CDR3 is TGTGCCTGGAGTCCGATCTCATTTCGGGAGGCCTTGGTTGGCTATGGCTACACCTTC.

The rearrangement joins TRBV5-1 to TRBJ1-5, with D uncertain. V lost 3 bases, J lost 2 bases, and 9 bases lay in between. The CDR3 length is 14 residues. Germline CDR1 is SGHRS and CDR2 is YFSETQ. CDR3 protein: CASSSGDGNQPQHF. In nucleotides, the CDR3 is TGCGCCAGCAGCTCCGGGGATGGCAATCAGCCCCAGCATTTT.

The CDR3 spells CASSRGTGVFTEAFF. CDR3 bases: TGCGCCAGCAGCCGAGGGACAGGGGTTTTCACTGAAGCTTTCTTT. The rearrangement links TRBV5-1 to TRBJ1-1, with 10 bases fitting TRBD1. Germline V lookup: CDR1 SGHRS, CDR2 YFSETQ. The CDR3 is 15 amino acids. The junction had 7 bases not matched to a gene; V was cut back by 4 bases and J by 4 bases. Full variable domain (remainder filled in from reference TRBV5-1 and TRBJ1-1): KAGVTQTPRYLIKTRGQQVTLSCSPISGHRSVSWYQQTPGQGLQFLFEYFSETQRNKGNFPGRFSGRQFSNSRSEMNVSTLELGDSALYLCASSRGTGVFTEAFFGQGTRLTVV.

In nucleotides, the CDR3 is TGTGCCAGCAGCCAGGCCTTAGCGGGGTCATACAATGAGCAGTTCTTC. Protein product: CASSQALAGSYNEQFF. This sequence joins TRBV4-2 and TRBJ2-1, with 8 bases identical to TRBD2. Germline values: CDR1 LGHNA, CDR2 YNFKEQ. The CDR3 is 16 amino acids. V dropped 3 bases and J dropped 4; count of bases not matched to a gene: 8.

The chain uses TRBV2 and TRBJ1-1, with 7 bases matching TRBD1. This CDR3 is built from 12 residues. Germline trimming cut 10 bases from V and 7 bases from J; bases unmatched to any gene: 9. Germline V gene data show CDR1 as SNHLY and CDR2 as FYNNEI. CDR3 sequence reads: CAIETGTDEAFF. The CDR3 DNA is TGTGCCATAGAAACCGGGACAGATGAAGCTTTCTTT.

The rearrangement uses TRBV27 and TRBJ1-5; 7 positions match TRBD1. From germline, CDR1 is MNHEY and CDR2 SMNVEV (reference sequence). J gave up 4 bases and V 3 bases, and 3 bases lay outside the gene matches. This CDR3 is 14 amino acids long. CDR3 in DNA: TGTGCCAGCAGTTTCGACAGGGAGAATCAGCCCCAGCATTTT. Its protein product is CASSFDRENQPQHF.

V usage is TRBV5-6 and J usage is TRBJ2-2, with D possibly matching TRBD1 (5 bases). Germline V gene lookup returns CDR1 SGHDT and CDR2 YYEEEE. Trimming cost V 0 bases and J 2 bases, with 8 bases left between them. The CDR3 covers 15 residues. In nucleotides, the CDR3 is TGTGCCAGCAGCTTGGAAGGGGCCAACACCGGGGAGCTGTTTTTT. Translation gives CASSLEGANTGELFF.

The chain joins TRBV5-1 to TRBJ2-7; 10 nucleotides agree with TRBD1. There are 13 residues in the CDR3. Germline V gene lookup returns CDR1 SGHRS and CDR2 YFSETQ. The V segment lost 4 bases and the J segment 11 bases; nucleotides outside the gene matches: 9. CDR3 sequence reads: CASSPGDRGLEYF. CDR3 DNA sequence: TGCGCCAGCAGCCCGGGGGACAGGGGTTTGGAGTACTTC.

The CDR3 region is CASSVNSGGADTQYF. CDR3 nucleotides: TGTGCCAGCAGCGTAAATAGCGGGGGGGCAGATACGCAGTATTTT. The rearrangement joins TRBV7-3 to TRBJ2-3, with 11 nucleotides matching TRBD2. The CDR3 runs 15 residues. Trimming at V came to 5 bases and at J to 4 bases, leaving 5 bases not matched to a gene. Germline CDR1 reads SGHTA; CDR2 reads FQGTGA.

The chain joins TRBV5-5 to TRBJ2-7, with 14 positions matching TRBD2. With V trimmed by 4 bases and J by 4 bases, 7 bases remained unmatched. Per germline, CDR1 SGHKS and CDR2 YYEKEE (reference sequence). The CDR3 loop spans 16 amino acids. CDR3 loop: CASSPGLAGGQYEQYF. In DNA, the CDR3 is TGTGCCAGCAGCCCCGGACTAGCGGGAGGTCAATACGAGCAGTACTTC.

CDR3 coding DNA: TGTGCCAGCCCGGGAGTCAGGGGGCGCGGGGAGACCCAGTACTTC. This encodes CASPGVRGRGETQYF. This chain uses TRBV6-1 with TRBJ2-5; 8 nucleotides align to TRBD1. The germline gives CDR1 MNHNS, CDR2 SASEGT. Trimming cost V 8 bases and J 5 bases; bases outside gene matches: 13. The CDR3 spans 15 residues.

This chain uses TRBV28 with TRBJ1-4; possible D gene TRBD1, 6 bases. The CDR3 is 15 amino acids. CDR1 MDHEN and CDR2 SYDVKM come from the germline V gene. The V gene lost 5 bases and the J gene lost 10 bases, with 20 bases spanning the gap. The CDR3 bases are TGTGCCAGCAGTCCGAGGGGGGGAGCACTTCGAAAACTGTTTTTT. Amino acid sequence: CASSPRGGALRKLFF.

The chain has TRBV27 and TRBJ1-2; D is possibly TRBD1 (6 bases). V lost 5 bases to trimming and J lost 3 bases, with 16 bases between them. This CDR3 comprises 15 residues. Germline V gene data show CDR1 as MNHEY and CDR2 as SMNVEV (reference sequence). Here the CDR3 reads CASSPDSLIYYGYTF. CDR3 nucleotides: TGTGCCAGCAGTCCGGACAGCCTCATCTACTATGGCTACACCTTC.

The chain joins TRBV6-1 to TRBJ2-5, with 7 positions matching TRBD2. Losses at the gene ends were 5 bases for V and 5 bases for J; bases not matched to a gene: 5. This CDR3 is 13 amino acids long. Germline V gene data show CDR1 as MNHNS and CDR2 as SASEGT. The CDR3 DNA reads TGTGCCAGCAGTCCGGGACTACGGGAGACCCAGTACTTC. It encodes CASSPGLRETQYF.

The V and J genes are TRBV2 and TRBJ1-1; no reliable D call. Germline-derived CDR1 and CDR2 are SNHLY and FYNNEI. Deletions cut 1 base from V and 6 bases from J, with 15 bases between. The CDR3 sequence is 15 residues long. The CDR3 DNA reads TGTGCCAGCAGTGAAGGGCCCTATGACTTCCCTGAAGCTTTCTTT. Encoded protein: CASSEGPYDFPEAFF.

This chain joins TRBV6-6 and TRBJ1-3; D gene ambiguous. V lost 6 bases to trimming and J lost 3 bases, with 6 bases between them. Germline CDR1 reads MNHNY; CDR2 reads SVGAGI (reference sequence). This CDR3 comprises 12 residues. The CDR3 DNA is TGTGCCAGCAGGGAGGATGGAAACACCATATATTTT. Translation gives CASREDGNTIYF.

Concerning this clone: This CDR3 is also generated by other DNA sequences in the sample. The rearrangement links TRBV28 to TRBJ1-1; tentative D call: TRBD1 (6 bases). This CDR3 contains 14 residues. Trimming shortened V by 5 bases and J by 4 bases, and 14 bases separated the two germline ends. Germline V lookup: CDR1 MDHEN, CDR2 SYDVKM. DNA for the CDR3: TGTGCCAGCAGTGTCACAGGGTTGGGCACTGAAGCTTTCTTT. Its translation: CASSVTGLGTEAFF. Full variable domain (rest looked up from reference TRBV28 and TRBJ1-1): DVKVTQSSRYLVKRTGEKVFLECVQDMDHENMFWYRQDPGLGLRLIYFSYDVKMKEKGDIPEGYSVSREKKERFSLILESASTNQTSMYLCASSVTGLGTEAFFGQGTRLTVV.

The rearrangement links TRBV19 to TRBJ1-3; D call uncertain. The CDR3 contains 14 residues. Germline V CDR1 and CDR2: LNHDA, SQIVND (reference sequence). Trimming stripped 6 bases from V and 0 bases from J, with 9 bases between. CDR3 sequence (DNA): TGTGCCAGTAGCCTACTGAGCTCTGGAAACACCATATATTTT. This gives the protein CASSLLSSGNTIYF. The full variable domain, with the rest looked up from reference TRBV19 and TRBJ1-3, is DGGITQSPKYLFRKEGQNVTLSCEQNLNHDAMYWYRQDPGQGLRLIYYSQIVNDFQKGDIAEGYSVSREKKESFPLTVTSAQKNPTAFYLCASSLLSSGNTIYFGEGSWLTVV.

This rearrangement joins TRBV6-1 to TRBJ2-1, with 9 nucleotides matching TRBD2. The germline gives CDR1 MNHNS, CDR2 SASEGT. Germline trimming cut 7 bases from V and 2 bases from J; bases unmatched to any gene: 6. This CDR3 spans 15 amino acids. The CDR3: CASNSRTSAYNEQFF. The DNA of the CDR3 is TGTGCCAGCAATAGCAGGACTAGCGCCTACAATGAGCAGTTCTTC.